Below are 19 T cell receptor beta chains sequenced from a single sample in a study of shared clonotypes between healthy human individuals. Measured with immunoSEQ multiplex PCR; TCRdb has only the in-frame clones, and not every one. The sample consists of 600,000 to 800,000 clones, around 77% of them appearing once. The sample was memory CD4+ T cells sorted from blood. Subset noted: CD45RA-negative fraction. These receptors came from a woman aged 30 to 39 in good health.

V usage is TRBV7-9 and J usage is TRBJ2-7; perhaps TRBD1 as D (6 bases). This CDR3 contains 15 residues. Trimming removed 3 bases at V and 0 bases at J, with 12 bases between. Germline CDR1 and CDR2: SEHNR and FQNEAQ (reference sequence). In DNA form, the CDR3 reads TGTGCCAGCAGCTTTAAACAGGGTCCCTCCTACGAGCAGTACTTC. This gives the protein CASSFKQGPSYEQYF.

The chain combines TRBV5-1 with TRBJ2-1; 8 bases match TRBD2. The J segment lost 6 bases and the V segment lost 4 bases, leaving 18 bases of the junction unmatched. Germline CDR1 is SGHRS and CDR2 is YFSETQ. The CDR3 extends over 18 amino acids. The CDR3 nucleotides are TGCGCCAGCAGCCTGGGACTAGTAGAAGTGGGGTGGGGCAATGAGCAGTTCTTC. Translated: CASSLGLVEVGWGNEQFF.

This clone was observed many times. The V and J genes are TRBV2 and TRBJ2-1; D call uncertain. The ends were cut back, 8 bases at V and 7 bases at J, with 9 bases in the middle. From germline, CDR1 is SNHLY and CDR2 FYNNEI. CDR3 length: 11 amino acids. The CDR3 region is CASRSRNEQFF. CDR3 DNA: TGTGCCAGCCGATCCCGGAATGAGCAGTTCTTC.

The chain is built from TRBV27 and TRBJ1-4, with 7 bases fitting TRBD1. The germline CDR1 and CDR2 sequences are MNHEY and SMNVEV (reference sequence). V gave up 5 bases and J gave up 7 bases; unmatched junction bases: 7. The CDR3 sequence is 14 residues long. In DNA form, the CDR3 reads TGTGCCAGCAGTGGGACAGTTGAGGGTGAAAAACTGTTTTTT. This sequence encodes CASSGTVEGEKLFF.

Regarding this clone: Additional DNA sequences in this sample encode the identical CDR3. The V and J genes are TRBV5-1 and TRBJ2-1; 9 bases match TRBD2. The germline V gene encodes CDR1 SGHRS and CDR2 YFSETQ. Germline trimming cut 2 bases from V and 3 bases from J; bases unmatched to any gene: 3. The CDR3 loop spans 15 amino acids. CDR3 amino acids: CASSFSGSFYNEQFF. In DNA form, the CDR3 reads TGCGCCAGCAGCTTTAGCGGGAGCTTCTACAATGAGCAGTTCTTC.

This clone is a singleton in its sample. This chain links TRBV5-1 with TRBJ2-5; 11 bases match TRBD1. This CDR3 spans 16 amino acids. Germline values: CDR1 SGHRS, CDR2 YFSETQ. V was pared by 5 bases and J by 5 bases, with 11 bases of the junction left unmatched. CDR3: CASSRTGTGGKETQYF. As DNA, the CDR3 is TGCGCCAGCAGTCGGACCGGGACAGGGGGAAAGGAGACCCAGTACTTC.

The CDR3 region is CASSTSGRQPKYEQYF. In DNA, the CDR3 is TGTGCCAGCAGCACGAGTGGTAGACAGCCTAAATACGAGCAGTACTTC. V usage is TRBV21-1 and J usage is TRBJ2-7; the table gives TRBD1 as D, unverified against the DNA. TRBV21-1 is tagged as a pseudogene. This CDR3 region has 16 residues.

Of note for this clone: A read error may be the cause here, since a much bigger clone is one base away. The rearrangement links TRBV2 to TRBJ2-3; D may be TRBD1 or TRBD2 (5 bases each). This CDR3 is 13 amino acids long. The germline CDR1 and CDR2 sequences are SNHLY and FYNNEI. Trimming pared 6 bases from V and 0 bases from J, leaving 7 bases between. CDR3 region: CASRGDSTDTQYF. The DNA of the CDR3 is TGTGCCAGCAGAGGGGACAGCACAGATACGCAGTATTTT.

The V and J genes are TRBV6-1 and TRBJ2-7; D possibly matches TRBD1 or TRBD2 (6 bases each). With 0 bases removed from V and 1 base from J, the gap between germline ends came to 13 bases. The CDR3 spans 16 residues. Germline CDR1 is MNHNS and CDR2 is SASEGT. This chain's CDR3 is CASSEAPQGTSYEQYF. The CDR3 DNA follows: TGTGCCAGCAGTGAAGCCCCTCAGGGGACTTCCTACGAGCAGTACTTC.

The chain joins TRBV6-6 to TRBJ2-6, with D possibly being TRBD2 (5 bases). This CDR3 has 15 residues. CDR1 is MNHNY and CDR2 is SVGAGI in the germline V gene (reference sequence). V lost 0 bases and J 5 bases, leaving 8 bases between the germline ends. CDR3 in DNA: TGTGCCAGCAGTTACTCGGGGAGTAGGGCCAACGTCCTGACTTTC. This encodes CASSYSGSRANVLTF.

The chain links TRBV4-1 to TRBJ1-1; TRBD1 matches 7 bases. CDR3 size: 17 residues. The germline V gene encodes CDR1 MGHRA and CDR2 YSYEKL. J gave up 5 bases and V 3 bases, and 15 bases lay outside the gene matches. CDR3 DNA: TGCGCCAGCAGCCATAGCCCCCAACAGGGGAGAGGAACTGAAGCTTTCTTT. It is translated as CASSHSPQQGRGTEAFF.

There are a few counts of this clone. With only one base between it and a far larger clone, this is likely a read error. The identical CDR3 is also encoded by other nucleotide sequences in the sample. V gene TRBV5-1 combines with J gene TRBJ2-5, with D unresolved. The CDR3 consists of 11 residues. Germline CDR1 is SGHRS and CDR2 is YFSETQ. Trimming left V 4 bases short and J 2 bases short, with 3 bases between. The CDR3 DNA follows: TGCGCCAGCAGCCTACAAGAGACCCAGTACTTC. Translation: CASSLQETQYF.

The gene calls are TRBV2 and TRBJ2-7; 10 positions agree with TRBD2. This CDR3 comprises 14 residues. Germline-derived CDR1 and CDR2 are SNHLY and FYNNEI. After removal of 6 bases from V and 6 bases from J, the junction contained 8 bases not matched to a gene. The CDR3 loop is CASSLASGSFEQYF. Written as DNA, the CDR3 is TGTGCCAGCAGCTTGGCTAGCGGGAGTTTCGAGCAGTACTTC.

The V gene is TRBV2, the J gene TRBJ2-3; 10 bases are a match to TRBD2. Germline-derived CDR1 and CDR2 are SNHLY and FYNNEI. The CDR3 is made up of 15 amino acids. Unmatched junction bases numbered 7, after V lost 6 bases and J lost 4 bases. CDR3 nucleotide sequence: TGTGCCAGCAGCCCCCTGACTAGCGGGTCAGATACGCAGTATTTT. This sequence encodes CASSPLTSGSDTQYF. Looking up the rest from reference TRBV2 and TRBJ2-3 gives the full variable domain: EPEVTQTPSHQVTQMGQEVILRCVPISNHLYFYWYRQILGQKVEFLVSFYNNEISEKSEIFDDQFSVERPDGSNFTLKIRSTKLEDSAMYFCASSPLTSGSDTQYFGPGTRLTVL.

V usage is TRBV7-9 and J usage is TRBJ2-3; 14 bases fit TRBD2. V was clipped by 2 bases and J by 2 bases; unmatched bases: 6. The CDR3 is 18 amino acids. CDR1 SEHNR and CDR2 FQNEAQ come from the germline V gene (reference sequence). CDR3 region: CASSLPRLAGGPTDTQYF. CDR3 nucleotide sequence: TGTGCCAGCAGCTTACCCCGACTAGCGGGAGGGCCCACAGATACGCAGTATTTT.

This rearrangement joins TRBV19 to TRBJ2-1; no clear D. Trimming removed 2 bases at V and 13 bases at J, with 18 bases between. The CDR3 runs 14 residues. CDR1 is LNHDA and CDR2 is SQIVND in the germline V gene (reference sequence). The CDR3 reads CASSISVTSSSQFF. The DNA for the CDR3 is TGTGCCAGTAGTATATCGGTCACGAGCTCATCCCAGTTCTTC.

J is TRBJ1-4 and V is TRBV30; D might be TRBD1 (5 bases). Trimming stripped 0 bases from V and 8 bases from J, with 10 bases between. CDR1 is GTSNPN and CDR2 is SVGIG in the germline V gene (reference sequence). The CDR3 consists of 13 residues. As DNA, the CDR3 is TGTGCCTGGAGTGTACAGTCAGGGGAAAAACTGTTTTTT. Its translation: CAWSVQSGEKLFF.

CDR3 bases: TGTGCCAGCAGCGCAGACAGGGGCAAGGGGCCCCAGCATTTT. It specifies CASSADRGKGPQHF. This chain connects TRBV5-4 to TRBJ1-5; TRBD1 matches at 8 bases. J lost 9 bases, V lost 4 bases, and 9 bases had no gene match. CDR3 size: 14 residues. CDR1 and CDR2 (germline): SGHNT, YYREEE (reference sequence).

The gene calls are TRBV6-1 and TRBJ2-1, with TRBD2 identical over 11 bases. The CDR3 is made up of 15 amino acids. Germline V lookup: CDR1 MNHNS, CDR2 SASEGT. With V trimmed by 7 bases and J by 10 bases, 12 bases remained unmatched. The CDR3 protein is CASNGLAGGFGEQFF. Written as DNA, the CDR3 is TGTGCCAGCAATGGTTTAGCGGGAGGGTTTGGGGAGCAGTTCTTC.